This paragraph reports one TCR beta chain. The data derive from a study of blood T cell repertoires in COVID-19. Across the whole study: Whether acute or convalescent, the COVID-19 samples came from the United States, Italy and Spain. Sample material is recorded as cDNA or gDNA derived from T cells, B-cell-depleted T cells, or PBMCs.

Source study methods: Cell counts per sample came from amplifying reference gene primers. Only in-frame clones appear in the TCRdb table, and some are missing; sequencing was by immunoSEQ multiplex PCR. D and trimming come from the DNA, and the V and J calls and clone size come from that table. The table lists roughly 260,000 clones, around 87% of them singletons. From germline, CDR1 is SEHNR and CDR2 FQNEAQ (reference sequence). CDR3 size: 15 residues. The germline V and J ends were trimmed by 4 bases and 0 bases, with 10 bases remaining between them. Specimen: peripheral blood. The J gene is TRBJ1-3, the V gene TRBV7-9; D unresolved. The TCR comes from a woman aged 45-59 years with acute or convalescent COVID-19. In DNA form, the CDR3 reads TGTGCCAGCAGCTCTACGGTTTACTCTGGAAACACCATATATTTT. It is translated as CASSSTVYSGNTIYF.